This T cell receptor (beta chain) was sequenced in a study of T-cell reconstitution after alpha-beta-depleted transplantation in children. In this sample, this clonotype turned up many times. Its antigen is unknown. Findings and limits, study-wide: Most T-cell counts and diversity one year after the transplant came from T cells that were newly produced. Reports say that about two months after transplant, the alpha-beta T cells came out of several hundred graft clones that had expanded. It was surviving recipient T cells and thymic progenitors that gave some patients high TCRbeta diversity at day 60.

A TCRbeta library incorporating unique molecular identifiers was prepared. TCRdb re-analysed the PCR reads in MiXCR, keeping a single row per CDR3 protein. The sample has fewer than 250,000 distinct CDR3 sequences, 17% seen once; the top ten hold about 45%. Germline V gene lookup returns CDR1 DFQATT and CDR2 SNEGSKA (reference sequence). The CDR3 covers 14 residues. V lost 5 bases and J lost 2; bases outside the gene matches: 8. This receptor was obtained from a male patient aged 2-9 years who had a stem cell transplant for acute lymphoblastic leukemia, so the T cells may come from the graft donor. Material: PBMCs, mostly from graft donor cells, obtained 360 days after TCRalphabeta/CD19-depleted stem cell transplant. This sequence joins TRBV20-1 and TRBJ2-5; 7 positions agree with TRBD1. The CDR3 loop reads CSASRTGGQETQYF. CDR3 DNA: TGCAGTGCTTCTCGGACAGGTGGGCAAGAGACCCAGTACTTC.